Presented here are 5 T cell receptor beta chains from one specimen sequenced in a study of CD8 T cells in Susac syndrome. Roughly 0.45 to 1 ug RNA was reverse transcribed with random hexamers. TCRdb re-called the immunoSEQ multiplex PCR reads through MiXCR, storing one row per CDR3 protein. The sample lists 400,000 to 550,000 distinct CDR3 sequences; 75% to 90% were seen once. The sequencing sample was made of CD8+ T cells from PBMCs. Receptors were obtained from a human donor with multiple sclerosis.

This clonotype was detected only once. The CDR3 loop reads CATSRVGYEQYF. In DNA form, the CDR3 reads TGTGCCACCAGCAGAGTCGGATACGAGCAGTACTTC. The V call is TRBV15, the J call TRBJ2-7; unclear D gene. Between the trimmed V and J ends, which lost 1 base and 4 bases, there was a span of 5 bases. CDR1 is LNHNV, CDR2 YYDKDF, per germline (reference sequence). The CDR3 extends over 12 amino acids.

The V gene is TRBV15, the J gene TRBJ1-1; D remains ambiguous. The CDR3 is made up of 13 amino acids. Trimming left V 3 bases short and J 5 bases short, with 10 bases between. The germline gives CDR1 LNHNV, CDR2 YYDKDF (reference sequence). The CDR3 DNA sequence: TGTGCCACCAGCAGCGACTCTGGAACTGAAGCTTTCTTT. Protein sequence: CATSSDSGTEAFF.

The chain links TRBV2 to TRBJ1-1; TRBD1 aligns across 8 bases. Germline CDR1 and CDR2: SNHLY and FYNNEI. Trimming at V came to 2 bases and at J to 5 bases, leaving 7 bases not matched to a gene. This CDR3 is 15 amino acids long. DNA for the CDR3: TGTGCCAGCAGTGAAAACAGGGGGGTAAGGACTGAAGCTTTCTTT. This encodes CASSENRGVRTEAFF.

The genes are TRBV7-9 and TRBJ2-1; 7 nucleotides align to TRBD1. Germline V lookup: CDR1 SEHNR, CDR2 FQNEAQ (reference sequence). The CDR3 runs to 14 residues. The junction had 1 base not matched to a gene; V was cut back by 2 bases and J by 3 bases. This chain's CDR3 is CASSLNRGYNEQFF. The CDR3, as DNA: TGTGCCAGCAGCTTAAACAGGGGCTACAATGAGCAGTTCTTC.

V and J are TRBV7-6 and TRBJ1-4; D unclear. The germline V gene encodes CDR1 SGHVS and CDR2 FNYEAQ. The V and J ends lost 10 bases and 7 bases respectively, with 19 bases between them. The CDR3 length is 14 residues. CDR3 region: CATSEGGRGEKLFF. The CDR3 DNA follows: TGTGCCACATCCGAAGGCGGACGTGGTGAAAAACTGTTTTTT.